This T cell receptor beta chain was observed in a study of T cells after yellow fever vaccination. Study-level points and caveats: A small proportion of clonotypes was detected in both the CD4 and CD8 compartments. Most clones from primary vaccination were detected again post-booster (almost 98% CD4, 70% to 90% CD8). The bulk population could contribute abundant contaminating clonotypes to FACS-sorted repertoires.

The germline CDR1 and CDR2 sequences are LNHNV and YYDKDF (reference sequence). The CDR3 sequence is 15 residues long. V shed 3 bases, J shed 7 bases, and the junction held 10 bases outside the gene matches. In TCRdb, the 5' RACE reads were re-called with MiXCR into one record per CDR3 protein. The sample lists nearly 350,000 distinct CDR3 sequences; 7% to 9% were seen once. Only a few counts were recorded for this clonotype. Its antigen is still unknown. The receptor comes from a man younger than 30 who received the YFV17D yellow fever vaccine. The starting material was PBMCs, obtained around 45 days after the first yellow fever vaccination. The chain has TRBV15 and TRBJ2-5, with 8 positions matching TRBD1. DNA for the CDR3: TGTGCCACCAGCAGGGACAGGGTTCTTCACGGGACCCAGTACTTC. Protein sequence: CATSRDRVLHGTQYF. The full variable domain, completed using reference TRBV15 and TRBJ2-5, is DAMVIQNPRYQVTQFGKPVTLSCSQTLNHNVMYWYQQKSSQAPKLLFHYYDKDFNNEADTPDNFQSRRPNTSFCFLDIRSPGLGDTAMYLCATSRDRVLHGTQYFGPGTRLLVL.